This TCR beta chain derives from a study of T cells in Graves' hyperthyroidism and ophthalmopathy. This clonotype has a count of ten or more. Its specificity is not known. Amplification of TCR beta CDR3 regions used RNA as the template. HTBI primers were employed in a first-round RT-PCR of the TCR CDR3. MiXCR was run by TCRdb on the multiplex PCR reads, yielding one entry per CDR3 protein. The repertoire consists of hundreds of thousands of distinct CDR3 sequences, with approximately 14% occurring once and the leading ten covering around 7%. CDR3 size: 20 residues. Germline V lookup: CDR1 DFQATT, CDR2 SNEGSKA (reference sequence). V was clipped by 1 base and J by 0 bases, with 28 bases between them. General study points: Before onset, by a median of about six months, the model predicted ophthalmopathy.

Graves' hyperthyroidism was deemed stable given no ophthalmopathy progression within 18 months. Patients aged 18 to 65 had newly diagnosed hyperthyroidism of under 2 months' duration. Diagnostic decisions used clinical symptoms, serum thyroxine and TRAb, thyroid ultrasound and orbital computed tomography. The V gene is TRBV20-1, the J gene TRBJ2-7, with no clear D. Sequencing input: blood. The receptor was isolated from a woman between 18 and 29 years old with Graves' hyperthyroidism. The CDR3 coding sequence is TGCAGTGCTAGAGTACCATCGACTTGGGCGAAAACTTTCGACTCCTACGAGCAGTACTTC. This sequence encodes CSARVPSTWAKTFDSYEQYF.